The source of this T cell receptor (beta chain) is a study of cytomegalovirus exposure and HLA in healthy donors. This clone was recorded only once. Its specificity is unknown. Assay used: immunoSEQ multiplex PCR; TCRdb lists only in-frame clones, some missing. The sample has roughly 310,000 clones; around 90% are singletons. Overall study findings and caveats: Rarity characterized most TCR sequences, yet some public TCRs appeared in many donors. Researchers counted approximately 160 TCR beta chains as cytomegalovirus-associated. Reported results showed that the classifier diagnosed cytomegalovirus status with high specificity and sensitivity.

The approximately 120-subject validation cohort, separate from the roughly 670-subject first cohort, included the donors. The specimen sequenced was PBMCs. This TCR was sampled from a young man in good health and CMV-seronegative.

CDR3 coding DNA: TGTGCCAGCAGCTTTGACAGGGCTACAGATACGCAGTATTTT. Its protein product is CASSFDRATDTQYF. The chain joins TRBV6-5 to TRBJ2-3; 7 nucleotides agree with TRBD1. The V gene's germline CDR1 is MNHEY and CDR2 SVGAGI. The CDR3 sequence is 14 residues long. The V segment lost 6 bases and the J segment 3 bases; nucleotides outside the gene matches: 6.